Below, 20 T cell receptor beta chains from the same sample are listed, as sequenced in a study of blood T cell repertoires in COVID-19. Sequencing was performed with immunoSEQ multiplex PCR; in TCRdb, only in-frame clones are kept and a portion is missing. The table lists approximately 290,000 clones, approximately 89% of them singletons. Sequenced material: peripheral blood. The receptor source for this set is a woman aged 60-75 years with acute or convalescent COVID-19.

In DNA form, the CDR3 reads TGTGCCAGCAGTGAGGGGACAGGGGTGGCAGATACGCAGTATTTT. Translating it yields CASSEGTGVADTQYF. The V gene is TRBV2, the J gene TRBJ2-3; 10 bases align to TRBD1. The CDR3 totals 15 residues. The germline gives CDR1 SNHLY, CDR2 FYNNEI. V was clipped by 3 bases and J by 4 bases; unmatched bases: 4. The complete variable domain, with remaining parts taken from reference TRBV2 and TRBJ2-3, reads EPEVTQTPSHQVTQMGQEVILRCVPISNHLYFYWYRQILGQKVEFLVSFYNNEISEKSEIFDDQFSVERPDGSNFTLKIRSTKLEDSAMYFCASSEGTGVADTQYFGPGTRLTVL.

The chain carries TRBV6-5 and TRBJ2-1; 9 bases map to TRBD1. The J segment lost 0 bases and the V segment lost 7 bases, leaving 4 bases of the junction unmatched. Germline V gene data show CDR1 as MNHEY and CDR2 as SVGAGI. This CDR3 is built from 15 residues. The CDR3 protein is CASTRQGGSYNEQFF. The CDR3 DNA reads TGTGCCAGCACCCGACAGGGGGGCTCCTACAATGAGCAGTTCTTC.

The CDR3 region has the DNA TGTGCCACCAGCGGAGGTCCCCCCGGGGCTGGAAACACCATATATTTT. Translating it yields CATSGGPPGAGNTIYF. The J gene is TRBJ1-3, the V gene TRBV15; D is undetermined. Germline V lookup: CDR1 LNHNV, CDR2 YYDKDF (reference sequence). The CDR3 is made up of 16 amino acids. V was clipped by 5 bases and J by 2 bases, with 16 bases between them.

The chain joins TRBV5-1 to TRBJ1-1; D might be TRBD1 (6 bases). Between the trimmed V and J ends, which lost 4 bases and 8 bases, there was a span of 15 bases. This CDR3 has 13 residues. Germline V gene lookup returns CDR1 SGHRS and CDR2 YFSETQ. The CDR3 nucleotides are TGCGCCAGCAGCCCCTATCTGGGGGCGGAAGCTTTCTTT. Translating gives CASSPYLGAEAFF.

V gene TRBV28 combines with J gene TRBJ2-1, with TRBD2 matching over 7 bases. V lost 5 bases and J lost 5; bases outside the gene matches: 15. The CDR3 sequence is 17 residues long. Germline values: CDR1 MDHEN, CDR2 SYDVKM. The chain's CDR3 is CASSELYRLAVHNEQFF. The CDR3 region has the DNA TGTGCCAGCAGTGAACTATATCGACTAGCTGTACACAATGAGCAGTTCTTC.

The CDR3 coding sequence is TGTGCCATCAGTGAGGGACAGGGTGAGGGCAATGAGCAGTTCTTC. This sequence encodes CAISEGQGEGNEQFF. The V gene is TRBV10-3, the J gene TRBJ2-1, with 8 bases that match TRBD1. The CDR3 is 15 residues long. Germline V CDR1 and CDR2: ENHRY, SYGVKD. Trimming cost V 2 bases and J 6 bases; bases outside gene matches: 6.

Of note for this clone: The same CDR3 is also encoded by other DNA sequences in this sample. The chain carries TRBV7-3 and TRBJ1-1; possibly TRBD1 for D (6 bases). Germline V gene sequence: CDR1 SGHTA, CDR2 FQGTGA. The CDR3 totals 13 residues. The V end was cut by 1 base, the J end by 8 bases, with 11 bases between. The CDR3 region is CASSLSGGTEAFF. CDR3 nucleotide sequence: TGTGCCAGCAGCTTAAGTGGGGGCACAGAAGCTTTCTTT.

J is TRBJ2-2 and V is TRBV7-6, with 7 positions matching TRBD2. The germline CDR1 and CDR2 sequences are SGHVS and FNYEAQ. J gave up 1 base and V 3 bases, and 5 bases lay outside the gene matches. The CDR3 has 16 amino acids. CDR3 bases: TGTGCCAGCAGCTTGGGGGGAGGGCAGAACACCGGGGAGCTGTTTTTT. Amino acids: CASSLGGGQNTGELFF.

The rearrangement uses TRBV27 and TRBJ2-7; D might be TRBD1 (5 bases). In germline, CDR1 is MNHEY, CDR2 SMNVEV (reference sequence). Trimming stripped 5 bases from V and 6 bases from J, with 20 bases between. This CDR3 region has 15 residues. The DNA of the CDR3 is TGTGCCAGCAGTGTGTGGCAGGGTAGGGGCTTCGAGCAGTACTTC. It is translated as CASSVWQGRGFEQYF.

This chain links TRBV7-2 with TRBJ2-1; 8 bases are a match to TRBD1. Losses at the gene ends were 5 bases for V and 3 bases for J; bases not matched to a gene: 3. This CDR3 region has 14 residues. Germline V lookup: CDR1 SGHTA, CDR2 FQGNSA. The CDR3 spells CASSRDRNYNEQFF. The CDR3 nucleotides are TGTGCCAGCAGCCGGGACAGGAACTACAATGAGCAGTTCTTC.

This chain links TRBV29-1 with TRBJ2-7, with 10 bases that match TRBD2. The CDR3 runs to 12 residues. CDR1 SQVTM and CDR2 ANQGSEA come from the germline V gene. Trimming at V came to 6 bases and at J to 4 bases, leaving 3 bases not matched to a gene. The CDR3 reads CSVGTSVYEQYF. In DNA, the CDR3 is TGCAGCGTAGGGACTAGCGTTTACGAGCAGTACTTC.

The J gene is TRBJ2-7, the V gene TRBV29-1; a weak D match, TRBD2 (6 bases). The V end was cut by 4 bases, the J end by 7 bases, with 20 bases between. Germline lookup yields CDR1 SQVTM and CDR2 ANQGSEA. The CDR3 loop spans 14 amino acids. CDR3 region: CSVGKWREGGEQYF. For the CDR3, the DNA is TGCAGCGTTGGAAAGTGGCGGGAAGGCGGAGAGCAGTACTTC.

This chain connects TRBV7-2 to TRBJ1-5; tentatively, D is TRBD1 (5 bases). V lost 1 base, J lost 3 bases, and 10 bases lay in between. CDR3 length: 15 residues. The V gene's germline CDR1 is SGHTA and CDR2 FQGNSA. The CDR3 loop reads CASSLGDRDNQPQHF. The CDR3 nucleotides read TGTGCCAGCAGCTTAGGAGACAGAGACAATCAGCCCCAGCATTTT. The variable domain in full, completed from reference TRBV7-2 and TRBJ1-5, reads GAGVSQSPSNKVTEKGKDVELRCDPISGHTALYWYRQSLGQGLEFLIYFQGNSAPDKSGLPSDRFSAERTGGSVSTLTIQRTQQEDSAVYLCASSLGDRDNQPQHFGDGTRLSIL.

The rearrangement joins TRBV6-1 to TRBJ2-7; 11 nucleotides line up with TRBD1. The CDR3 spans 16 residues. Unmatched junction bases numbered 7, after V lost 4 bases and J lost 2 bases. Germline assignment: CDR1 MNHNS and CDR2 SASEGT. The CDR3 loop reads CASSVQDRGLTYEQYF. CDR3 bases: TGTGCCAGCAGTGTGCAGGACAGGGGGCTGACCTACGAGCAGTACTTC.

In this sample, this clone turned up once. The CDR3 bases are TGCAGCGTTGTCGGGGGACTACCGCATGGGTCCCGGGGCAATGAGCAGTTCTTC. Its protein product is CSVVGGLPHGSRGNEQFF. This chain connects TRBV29-1 to TRBJ2-1, with 7 nucleotides matching TRBD2. Germline-derived CDR1 and CDR2 are SQVTM and ANQGSEA. This CDR3 comprises 18 residues. The trim removed 4 bases at V and 6 bases at J, leaving 21 bases unmatched.

For this clone: Other nucleotide sequences from this sample produce the same CDR3. The chain recombines TRBV3-1 (or the pseudogene TRBV3-2) with TRBJ1-3, with no clear D. This CDR3 is built from 14 residues. Germline V gene lookup returns CDR1 LGHDT and CDR2 YNNKEL (reference sequence). V shed 3 bases and J shed 0 bases, with 6 bases lying between them. CDR3 coding DNA: TGTGCCAGCAGCCACAGAGGCTCTGGAAACACCATATATTTT. Translation gives CASSHRGSGNTIYF.

A few counts support this clone. The chain is built from TRBV7-8 and TRBJ2-7, with D perhaps matching TRBD1 (6 bases). Germline-derived CDR1 and CDR2 are SGHVS and FQNEAQ. The CDR3 covers 14 residues. Trimming stripped 5 bases from V and 1 base from J, with 12 bases between. CDR3 loop: CASSKRQASYEQYF. In nucleotides, the CDR3 is TGTGCCAGCAGCAAACGACAGGCGTCCTACGAGCAGTACTTC.

V usage is TRBV2 and J usage is TRBJ2-1; 15 nucleotides match TRBD2. The CDR3 runs 20 residues. The junction had 12 bases not matched to a gene; V was cut back by 6 bases and J by 0 bases. Germline V gene sequence: CDR1 SNHLY, CDR2 FYNNEI. The CDR3 reads CASSESGLAGGRFSYNEQFF. CDR3 in DNA: TGTGCCAGCAGCGAGTCGGGACTAGCGGGAGGTCGATTCTCCTACAATGAGCAGTTCTTC.

This clone was recorded only once. The chain has TRBV6-5 and TRBJ1-6; no reliable D call. This CDR3 comprises 11 residues. Trimming took 11 bases from V and 7 from J, leaving 9 bases between them. From germline, CDR1 is MNHEY and CDR2 SVGAGI. CDR3 amino acids: CASGENSPLHF. The CDR3, as DNA: TGTGCCTCTGGAGAGAATTCACCCCTCCACTTT.

The V and J genes are TRBV6-6 and TRBJ1-5, with 7 nucleotides matching TRBD1. The V and J ends lost 2 bases and 3 bases, in that order; junction bases with no gene match: 4. Germline loops: CDR1 MNHNY, CDR2 SVGAGI (reference sequence). CDR3 length: 15 residues. CDR3 loop: CASSYRQGDNQPQHF. The DNA for the CDR3 is TGTGCCAGCAGTTACCGACAGGGAGACAATCAGCCCCAGCATTTT.